Each of the 26 T cell receptor beta chains below was sequenced from the same sample in a study of T-cell reconstitution after alpha-beta-depleted transplantation in children. Library preparation (for TCRbeta) was performed with unique molecular identifiers. TCRdb re-called the PCR reads with MiXCR, one entry per CDR3 protein. The table shows about a million distinct CDR3 sequences, with about 30% occurring only once. This specimen consisted of PBMCs, mostly from graft donor cells, obtained 360 days after TCRalphabeta/CD19-depleted stem cell transplant. The receptors were sampled from a boy less than two years old who had a stem cell transplant for SCID, so the T cells may come from the graft donor.

The genes are TRBV9 and TRBJ2-7; D is perhaps TRBD1 (5 bases). The CDR3 has 13 amino acids. V was cut by 3 bases and J by 0 bases, with 7 bases left in between. Germline V gene lookup returns CDR1 SGDLS and CDR2 YYNGEE. The CDR3 here is CASSEGHSYEQYF. CDR3 DNA: TGTGCCAGCAGCGAGGGGCACTCCTACGAGCAGTACTTC.

This rearrangement joins TRBV20-1 to TRBJ2-7; possible D gene TRBD2, 8 bases. Trimming left V 7 bases short and J 4 bases short, with 23 bases between. The germline V gene encodes CDR1 DFQATT and CDR2 SNEGSKA (reference sequence). The CDR3 has 15 residues. Here the CDR3 DNA reads TGCAGTGTTGGGACAGCGGGGGCACGATCTTACGAGCAGTACTTC. Translating it yields CSVGTAGARSYEQYF.

The V and J genes are TRBV4-1 and TRBJ2-5; tentatively, D is TRBD2 (6 bases). The V and J ends lost 3 bases and 2 bases respectively, with 16 bases between them. Looked up from germline, CDR1 is MGHRA and CDR2 is YSYEKL. The CDR3 is 16 residues long. CDR3 DNA: TGCGCCAGCAGCCACCAACCGGGACTTACACAAGAGACCCAGTACTTC. This encodes CASSHQPGLTQETQYF.

The rearrangement uses TRBV4-3 and TRBJ2-3; D is possibly TRBD1 (6 bases). CDR1 is LGHNA, CDR2 YSLEER, per germline. Trimming shortened V by 0 bases and J by 13 bases, and 14 bases separated the two germline ends. The CDR3 has 13 amino acids. The CDR3 nucleotides read TGCGCCAGCAGCCAAGATCGACACGCAGGGGAGTATTTT. This translates into CASSQDRHAGEYF.

The gene calls are TRBV21-1 and TRBJ2-1; the table's D call, TRBD1, has no DNA check behind it. TRBV21-1 is flagged as a pseudogene. The CDR3 loop spans 16 amino acids. In DNA form, the CDR3 reads TGTGCCAGCAGCAAAGTGGGGTCGGCCCGGGACAATGAGCAGTTCTTC. Translation gives CASSKVGSARDNEQFF.

The rearrangement uses TRBV18 and TRBJ2-3; tentative D call: TRBD2 (6 bases). The CDR3 is 18 residues long. V lost 1 base and J lost 0, with 17 bases in between. Germline CDR1 reads KGHSH; CDR2 reads LQKENI. Here the CDR3 reads CASSPLGRAGTSTDTQYF. The DNA of the CDR3 is TGTGCCAGCTCACCACTGGGACGGGCCGGGACTAGCACAGATACGCAGTATTTT.

This clonotype was seen only a few times. The V gene is TRBV10-3, the J gene TRBJ2-2; D gene uncertain. Trimming stripped 6 bases from V and 3 bases from J, with 8 bases between. The CDR3 spans 13 residues. Germline-derived CDR1 and CDR2 are ENHRY and SYGVKD. CDR3 sequence: CAIRGSDTGELFF. The CDR3 DNA reads as TGTGCCATCAGGGGGTCTGACACCGGGGAGCTGTTTTTT.

The genes are TRBV2 and TRBJ2-3, with D possibly TRBD1 on 8 matching bases. V gave up 5 bases and J gave up 4 bases, with 13 bases separating them. The germline CDR1 and CDR2 sequences are SNHLY and FYNNEI. The CDR3 extends over 14 amino acids. DNA of the CDR3: TGTGCCAGCAGTCACAGGGGGAGGGCAGATACGCAGTATTTT. Translated, it gives CASSHRGRADTQYF.

This clonotype was detected many times. The chain couples TRBV9 to TRBJ2-2; D uncertain. Germline V lookup: CDR1 SGDLS, CDR2 YYNGEE. The length of the CDR3 is 12 residues. Trimming cost V 4 bases and J 8 bases, with 9 bases left between them. In DNA form, the CDR3 reads TGTGCCAGCAGCCTCTACGGGGGGGAGCTGTTTTTT. It yields the protein CASSLYGGELFF.

This clonotype appeared a few times. This chain uses TRBV5-1 with TRBJ1-4, with no clear D. Germline CDR1 reads SGHRS; CDR2 reads YFSETQ. The CDR3 has 15 amino acids. V lost 3 bases and J 8 bases, leaving 17 bases between the germline ends. CDR3 loop: CASSWGGRPGEKLFF. CDR3 sequence (DNA): TGCGCCAGCAGCTGGGGAGGACGCCCGGGGGAAAAACTGTTTTTT.

The V and J genes are TRBV7-2 and TRBJ1-1; D gene ambiguous. The CDR3 length is 15 residues. V shed 5 bases and J shed 0 bases, with 13 bases lying between them. Germline loops: CDR1 SGHTA, CDR2 FQGNSA. CDR3 DNA: TGTGCCAGCAGCCCCGACATGCGGATGAACACTGAAGCTTTCTTT. Translation: CASSPDMRMNTEAFF.

The V gene is TRBV10-3, the J gene TRBJ1-3; D remains ambiguous. Trimming left V 3 bases short and J 0 bases short, with 6 bases between. The CDR3 is 14 residues long. Germline values: CDR1 ENHRY, CDR2 SYGVKD. This CDR3 reads CAISEDGSGNTIYF. The CDR3 DNA is TGTGCCATCAGTGAAGACGGCTCTGGAAACACCATATATTTT.

This clonotype has just one count. The J gene is TRBJ2-5, the V gene TRBV5-1, with D perhaps matching TRBD2 (6 bases). This CDR3 contains 17 residues. The germline gives CDR1 SGHRS, CDR2 YFSETQ. V was clipped by 0 bases and J by 4 bases, with 19 bases between them. The CDR3 region has the DNA TGCGCCAGCAGCTTGGGGTGGCGGCCCAAGGGAGGAGAGACCCAGTACTTC. Translation gives CASSLGWRPKGGETQYF.

The chain carries TRBV15 and TRBJ2-7; the D is unclear. The CDR3 totals 14 residues. Trimming took off 2 bases at V and 5 bases at J, with 13 bases between the two ends. Germline-derived CDR1 and CDR2 are LNHNV and YYDKDF (reference sequence). DNA for the CDR3: TGTGCCACCAGCAGACCAAAGTCCCCCCACGAGCAGTACTTC. As protein: CATSRPKSPHEQYF.

This clonotype has a handful of counts. V gene TRBV20-1 combines with J gene TRBJ2-1; 7 bases agree with TRBD2. The CDR3 is 14 amino acids. In germline, CDR1 is DFQATT, CDR2 SNEGSKA (reference sequence). V shed 1 base and J 4 bases; nucleotides not matched to a gene: 4. CDR3 amino acids: CSARGDYSYNEQFF. The CDR3 nucleotides read TGCAGTGCTAGAGGGGACTATTCTTACAATGAGCAGTTCTTC.

The chain combines TRBV5-1 with TRBJ1-1; D is ambiguous. V was trimmed by 2 bases and J by 1 base, leaving 9 bases between them. The V gene's germline CDR1 is SGHRS and CDR2 YFSETQ. The CDR3 is 14 residues long. CDR3 nucleotide sequence: TGCGCCAGCAGCTTCGTCGGGCAGAACACTGAAGCTTTCTTT. Translated: CASSFVGQNTEAFF.

This clonotype was picked up a small number of times. The CDR3 region is CASSAASGDLYEQYF. For the CDR3, the DNA is TGTGCCAGCAGCGCTGCTAGCGGGGATCTCTACGAGCAGTACTTC. This chain joins TRBV9 and TRBJ2-7, with 9 bases fitting TRBD2. CDR1 is SGDLS and CDR2 is YYNGEE in the germline V gene. V lost 3 bases and J lost 3; bases outside the gene matches: 7. The CDR3 consists of 15 residues.

The chain carries TRBV7-8 and TRBJ2-3; TRBD1 aligns across 8 bases. This CDR3 comprises 16 residues. Looked up from germline, CDR1 is SGHVS and CDR2 is FQNEAQ. V lost 7 bases and J lost 4; bases outside the gene matches: 13. Written as DNA, the CDR3 is TGTGCCAGCACCCACCTGGACAGGGACCCTCCAGATACGCAGTATTTT. It specifies CASTHLDRDPPDTQYF.

The rearrangement uses TRBV10-3 and TRBJ1-1, with D maybe TRBD1 (6 bases). The germline V gene has CDR1 ENHRY and CDR2 SYGVKD. V gave up 3 bases and J gave up 11 bases, with 10 bases separating them. The CDR3 is 11 amino acids. CDR3 amino acids: CAISEGGWAFF. DNA for the CDR3: TGTGCCATCAGTGAAGGGGGGTGGGCTTTCTTT.

A few counts support this clonotype. J is TRBJ2-1 and V is TRBV20-1, with D perhaps given as TRBD1 or TRBD2 (5 bases each). V lost 3 bases, J lost 4 bases, and 7 bases lay in between. CDR1 DFQATT and CDR2 SNEGSKA come from the germline V gene (reference sequence). CDR3 length: 12 amino acids. This CDR3 reads CSASWGYNEQFF. CDR3 nucleotide sequence: TGCAGTGCTAGCTGGGGGTACAATGAGCAGTTCTTC.

The chain carries TRBV2 and TRBJ1-2, with D possibly matching TRBD1 (6 bases). Trimming removed 6 bases from V and 4 bases from J, with 15 bases in between. The germline CDR1 and CDR2 sequences are SNHLY and FYNNEI. CDR3 size: 14 residues. The CDR3 nucleotides read TGTGCCAGCAGGTCCTGGACAGCCTTCTATGGCTACACCTTC. Residues: CASRSWTAFYGYTF.

J is TRBJ1-6 and V is TRBV10-3; D unresolved. V was clipped by 6 bases and J by 7 bases, with 16 bases between them. The germline V gene encodes CDR1 ENHRY and CDR2 SYGVKD. The CDR3 is 15 residues long. The CDR3 DNA is TGTGCCATCAGGCCAGACCGGACGGCCAATTCACCCCTCCACTTT. Protein: CAIRPDRTANSPLHF.

Turning to this clonotype: One end of the junction fails to match germline, which may point to a read error. This sequence joins TRBV4-1 and TRBJ2-7; TRBD2 agrees at 7 bases. Germline assignment: CDR1 MGHRA and CDR2 YSYEKL. The CDR3 sequence is 12 residues long. The CDR3 region is CASGQDGGEQYF. CDR3 in DNA: TGCGCCAGCGGCCAAGACGGGGGGGAGCAGTACTTC.

The chain couples TRBV4-1 to TRBJ2-3; D is unclear. Germline CDR1 and CDR2: MGHRA and YSYEKL. CDR3 length: 15 residues. V dropped 0 bases and J dropped 6 bases, with 13 bases sitting between them. The CDR3 region is CASSQDGQILDTQYF. The CDR3 bases are TGCGCCAGCAGCCAAGATGGCCAAATCTTGGATACGCAGTATTTT.

This clonotype turned up a few times. V usage is TRBV11-2 and J usage is TRBJ2-3; 7 bases are a match to TRBD2. The junction had 14 bases not matched to a gene; V was cut back by 5 bases and J by 0 bases. Germline lookup yields CDR1 SGHAT and CDR2 FQNNGV. The CDR3 loop spans 18 amino acids. DNA for the CDR3: TGTGCCAGCAGCCACCTAGCGGTTAGTCAGTCTAGCACAGATACGCAGTATTTT. It encodes CASSHLAVSQSSTDTQYF.

This clonotype occurred many times. One end of the junction varies from germline; a read error may be responsible. The chain couples TRBV5-1 to TRBJ2-1; D call uncertain. This CDR3 contains 13 residues. Germline V gives CDR1 SGHRS, CDR2 YFSETQ. The CDR3 region is CASSLVSLLDLVF. DNA for the CDR3: TGCGCCAGCAGCTTGGTTTCTCTCCTCGATTTGGTCTTC.